This T cell receptor (beta chain) originates from a study of T cell responses to AZD1222 COVID-19 vaccine. Produced via immunoSEQ multiplex PCR; TCRdb's table is partial and in-frame only. The sample records about 84,000 clones, 80% to 90% being singletons. Of note for this clone: The target antigen is unknown.

Study findings and constraints: Once two AZD1222 doses were given, Spike-specific TCR breadth and depth went up. Repertoires were collected only later (after the peak T cell response had occurred).

Germline assignment: CDR1 MDHEN and CDR2 SYDVKM. The CDR3 runs 16 residues. The V segment lost 2 bases and the J segment 4 bases; nucleotides outside the gene matches: 9. V and J are TRBV28 and TRBJ2-5, with 8 positions matching TRBD2. The TCR originated in an adult who received the AZD1222 COVID-19 vaccine. The specimen was peripheral blood, collected 28 days after the second AZD1222 dose. CDR3 residues: CASSLAGAGARETQYF. The CDR3, as DNA: TGTGCCAGCAGTTTAGCGGGAGCGGGAGCTCGAGAGACCCAGTACTTC.